These T cell receptor beta chains were read from a single sample in a study of Tregs in tolerant kidney transplant recipients. Only in-frame clones appear in the TCRdb table, and some are missing; sequencing was by immunoSEQ multiplex PCR. The sample lists 50,000 to 80,000 clones, more than 95% occurring once. Sequencing was performed on Tregs from blood, taken before the transplant. All receptors come from a human donor who received a combined kidney and bone marrow transplant. The CDR3 runs from the conserved cysteine through the conserved F or W. The D gene is left open where the match is weak. Clone size is not always given. Where it is, it says once, few, many or a class for expanded clones.

abundance,v_gene,d_gene,j_gene,CDR3aa,CDR3nt
NA,TRBV4-3,TRBD1,TRBJ1-1,CASSQEGTGETTEAFF,TGCGCCAGCAGCCAAGAGGGAACAGGGGAAACCACTGAAGCTTTCTTT
NA,TRBV4-2,TRBD1,TRBJ2-4,CASSSYRGNIQYF,TGTGCCAGCAGCTCGTACAGGGGAAACATTCAGTACTTC
once,TRBV15,NA,TRBJ2-2,CATSRDLGEGTGELFF,TGTGCCACCAGCAGAGATTTAGGGGAAGGAACCGGGGAGCTGTTTTTT
NA,TRBV15,TRBD2,TRBJ2-4,CATSLRGAGDKNIQYF,TGTGCCACCAGCCTCCGGGGAGCGGGAGACAAAAACATTCAGTACTTC
NA,TRBV15,TRBD2,TRBJ2-7,CATRRAGGYEQYF,TGTGCCACCAGGAGAGCGGGAGGATACGAGCAGTACTTC
NA,TRBV18,TRBD1,TRBJ1-2,CASSLDREIGYTF,TGTGCCAGCTCACTTGACAGGGAGATTGGCTACACCTTC
NA,TRBV5-1,NA,TRBJ2-7,CASSLGSVAVRYEQYF,TGCGCCAGCAGCTTAGGGTCGGTAGCGGTTAGATACGAGCAGTACTTC
NA,TRBV20-1,NA,TRBJ2-3,CSVDTTDTQYF,TGCAGTGTAGACACCACAGATACGCAGTATTTT
NA,TRBV29-1,NA,TRBJ2-5,CSVAGGAETQYF,TGCAGCGTTGCTGGTGGGGCGGAGACCCAGTACTTC
NA,TRBV7-7,NA,TRBJ2-2,CASSSSLNTGELFF,TGTGCCAGCAGCTCGTCCCTTAACACCGGGGAGCTGTTTTTT
NA,TRBV5-6,TRBD2,TRBJ2-5,CASSLWRGEETQYF,TGTGCCAGCAGCTTGTGGCGGGGGGAAGAGACCCAGTACTTC
NA,TRBV5-1,NA,TRBJ2-7,CASSLQIRTYEQYF,TGCGCCAGCAGTCTCCAGATCCGAACCTACGAGCAGTACTTC
NA,TRBV7-9,NA,TRBJ2-2,CASSLVLRARAIDRKLFF,TGTGCCAGCAGCTTAGTTTTACGGGCCAGGGCGATCGACCGGAAGCTGTTTTTT
NA,TRBV6-6,TRBD2,TRBJ2-3,CATNLAGVTDTQYF,TGTGCCACCAATTTAGCGGGAGTAACAGATACGCAGTATTTT